One and the same sample provided the 30 T cell receptor beta chains below, sequenced in a study of blood T cell repertoires in COVID-19. The table came from immunoSEQ multiplex PCR; TCRdb's copy has only in-frame clones and leaves some out. This table has about 210,000 clones, over 80% appearing once. Material for sequencing was PBMCs or T cells enriched from blood (not recorded which). Receptor source: a man aged 18 to 29 with acute COVID-19.

This rearrangement joins TRBV2 to TRBJ2-2; TRBD2 might be the D (6 bases). The CDR3 is made up of 14 amino acids. Trimming removed 6 bases at V and 2 bases at J, with 10 bases between. Germline lookup yields CDR1 SNHLY and CDR2 FYNNEI. The DNA of the CDR3 is TGTGCCAGCAGGGTGGGAGGCAACACCGGGGAGCTGTTTTTT. Residues: CASRVGGNTGELFF. Full variable domain (missing parts from reference TRBV2 and TRBJ2-2): EPEVTQTPSHQVTQMGQEVILRCVPISNHLYFYWYRQILGQKVEFLVSFYNNEISEKSEIFDDQFSVERPDGSNFTLKIRSTKLEDSAMYFCASRVGGNTGELFFGEGSRLTVL.

The chain is built from TRBV4-1 and TRBJ1-3; D call uncertain. Germline loops: CDR1 MGHRA, CDR2 YSYEKL. The CDR3 consists of 17 residues. V was clipped by 7 bases and J by 2 bases, with 21 bases between them. For the CDR3, the DNA is TGCGCCAGCACTCATCGGCCTGAAGCGGTCGCTGGAAACACCATATATTTT. This sequence encodes CASTHRPEAVAGNTIYF.

The chain combines TRBV4-3 with TRBJ1-3; D is ambiguous. V was clipped by 5 bases and J by 3 bases, with 11 bases between them. The germline V gene encodes CDR1 LGHNA and CDR2 YSLEER. The CDR3 loop spans 14 amino acids. DNA of the CDR3: TGCGCCAGCAGCGTTCCCGGGAGTGGAAACACCATATATTTT. Translation gives CASSVPGSGNTIYF.

The rearrangement joins TRBV5-1 to TRBJ1-2; the match to TRBD1 covers 10 bases. The CDR3 spans 14 residues. J gave up 3 bases and V 2 bases, and 1 base lay outside the gene matches. The germline V gene has CDR1 SGHRS and CDR2 YFSETQ. CDR3 sequence reads: CASSFGQGDYGYTF. CDR3 sequence (DNA): TGCGCCAGCAGCTTTGGACAGGGGGACTATGGCTACACCTTC. Full variable domain (missing parts from reference TRBV5-1 and TRBJ1-2): KAGVTQTPRYLIKTRGQQVTLSCSPISGHRSVSWYQQTPGQGLQFLFEYFSETQRNKGNFPGRFSGRQFSNSRSEMNVSTLELGDSALYLCASSFGQGDYGYTFGSGTRLTVV.

This chain links TRBV28 with TRBJ1-2, with D possibly being TRBD1 (6 bases). The V and J ends lost 6 bases and 4 bases respectively, with 15 bases between them. The CDR3 contains 14 residues. Germline V lookup: CDR1 MDHEN, CDR2 SYDVKM. The CDR3 coding sequence is TGTGCCAGCAGCACAAGGGGGATCGTCTATGGCTACACCTTC. This sequence encodes CASSTRGIVYGYTF.

The V and J genes are TRBV28 and TRBJ1-1, with a possible D match to TRBD1 (5 bases). The germline V gene encodes CDR1 MDHEN and CDR2 SYDVKM. This CDR3 contains 13 residues. The V and J ends lost 2 bases and 8 bases respectively, with 12 bases between them. CDR3 sequence: CASSLQGAVEAFF. CDR3 DNA: TGTGCCAGCAGTTTACAGGGTGCGGTCGAAGCTTTCTTT.

This chain joins TRBV3-1 (or the pseudogene TRBV3-2) and TRBJ2-7, with D perhaps matching TRBD2 (7 bases). This CDR3 region has 15 residues. Trimming shortened V by 0 bases and J by 5 bases, and 14 bases separated the two germline ends. The germline V gene encodes CDR1 LGHDT and CDR2 YNNKEL (reference sequence). In DNA, the CDR3 is TGTGCCAGCAGCCAAGATCGCGGGGGCGACGACGAGCAGTACTTC. This codes for CASSQDRGGDDEQYF.

This chain joins TRBV7-8 and TRBJ2-1; the match to TRBD1 covers 9 bases. The CDR3 extends over 15 amino acids. Trimming cost V 1 base and J 6 bases; bases outside gene matches: 4. Germline CDR1 is SGHVS and CDR2 is FQNEAQ. The CDR3: CASSLDTGGFNEQFF. CDR3 bases: TGTGCCAGCAGCTTAGATACAGGGGGCTTCAATGAGCAGTTCTTC.

The chain has TRBV6-5 and TRBJ1-5, with TRBD1 matching over 10 bases. The CDR3 is made up of 13 amino acids. From germline, CDR1 is MNHEY and CDR2 SVGAGI. Unmatched junction bases numbered 5, after V lost 8 bases and J lost 7 bases. In DNA form, the CDR3 reads TGTGCCAGCGGGACAGGGGTTGGCCAGCCCCAGCATTTT. The encoded protein is CASGTGVGQPQHF.

The chain combines TRBV18 with TRBJ2-1; 14 positions match TRBD2. The CDR3 is 18 residues long. CDR1 is KGHSH, CDR2 LQKENI, per germline. The V segment lost 4 bases and the J segment 1 base; nucleotides outside the gene matches: 6. This chain's CDR3 is CASSLGTSGRGSYNEQFF. CDR3 sequence (DNA): TGTGCCAGCTCACTAGGGACTAGCGGGAGAGGGTCCTACAATGAGCAGTTCTTC.

This sequence joins TRBV28 and TRBJ2-7, with D perhaps TRBD2 (5 bases). Trimming shortened V by 4 bases and J by 2 bases, and 18 bases separated the two germline ends. Germline V lookup: CDR1 MDHEN, CDR2 SYDVKM. This CDR3 is 16 amino acids long. CDR3 loop: CASSSRRGSSAYEQYF. In DNA form, the CDR3 reads TGTGCCAGCAGTTCACGACGAGGGAGTTCGGCCTACGAGCAGTACTTC.

The chain uses TRBV11-3 and TRBJ2-7, with D possibly TRBD2 on 6 matching bases. Trimming left V 2 bases short and J 2 bases short, with 19 bases between. Per the germline V gene, CDR1 is SGHNT and CDR2 is YENEEA. This CDR3 contains 17 residues. CDR3 in DNA: TGTGCCAGCAGCTTATACCCCGACGGGACTGGGGCCTACGAGCAGTACTTC. Translating it yields CASSLYPDGTGAYEQYF.

The V and J genes are TRBV5-4 and TRBJ2-1, with 9 bases matching TRBD2. Germline V gene lookup returns CDR1 SGHNT and CDR2 YYREEE (reference sequence). Trimming took 4 bases from V and 6 from J; bases not matched to a gene: 11. This CDR3 is 16 amino acids long. CDR3 DNA sequence: TGTGCCAGCAGCACCTTAGCGGGAGAAAGTTTCAATGAGCAGTTCTTC. Amino acids: CASSTLAGESFNEQFF.

This rearrangement joins TRBV28 to TRBJ1-2; 9 nucleotides match TRBD1. Germline CDR1 reads MDHEN; CDR2 reads SYDVKM. V lost 5 bases and J lost 8; bases outside the gene matches: 6. There are 13 residues in the CDR3. In DNA form, the CDR3 reads TGTGCCAGCAGTGAAGGGACAGGGAAGGGCTACACCTTC. It translates to CASSEGTGKGYTF.

This clone was detected a few times. This chain joins TRBV7-9 and TRBJ1-4; tentative D call: TRBD1 (6 bases). Germline values: CDR1 SEHNR, CDR2 FQNEAQ (reference sequence). This CDR3 has 17 residues. Deletions cut 1 base from V and 5 bases from J, with 17 bases between. CDR3 protein: CASSLDPRRTENEKLFF. The CDR3, as DNA: TGTGCCAGCAGCTTAGACCCTCGTAGGACAGAGAATGAAAAACTGTTTTTT.

This clone was observed once. The chain uses TRBV27 and TRBJ1-6, with 8 bases identical to TRBD1. Trimming cost V 3 bases and J 3 bases; bases outside gene matches: 13. Germline CDR1 and CDR2: MNHEY and SMNVEV (reference sequence). The CDR3 loop spans 19 amino acids. The CDR3 region is CASSLRAAPGTGYNSPLHF. Written as DNA, the CDR3 is TGTGCCAGCAGTTTGAGAGCGGCCCCCGGGACAGGCTATAATTCACCCCTCCACTTT.

The chain couples TRBV6-1 to TRBJ1-2; the D is unclear. This CDR3 is built from 11 residues. Trimming pared 2 bases from V and 7 bases from J, leaving 5 bases between. Germline CDR1 is MNHNS and CDR2 is SASEGT. CDR3 nucleotides: TGTGCCAGCAGTGAAATGAGTGGCTACACCTTC. Its translation: CASSEMSGYTF.

A note on this clone: A junction end diverges from the germline sequence, so it may reflect a read error. The rearrangement uses TRBV23-1 and TRBJ2-7; the D gene is possibly TRBD2 (5 bases). TRBV23-1 is an ORF for which the function is uncertain. The CDR3 has 15 amino acids. The CDR3: CASSPEDGFEHGLNF. The CDR3 DNA follows: TGCGCCAGCAGTCCGGAGGACGGATTTGAACATGGTCTGAACTTC.

The chain employs TRBV28 and TRBJ2-7; no clear D. V was cut by 4 bases and J by 4 bases, with 17 bases left in between. From germline, CDR1 is MDHEN and CDR2 SYDVKM. The CDR3 extends over 15 amino acids. CDR3 residues: CASSSLPESGYEQYF. CDR3 coding DNA: TGTGCCAGCAGTTCGCTTCCGGAATCGGGTTACGAGCAGTACTTC.

This chain joins TRBV18 and TRBJ2-7; D is perhaps TRBD1 (5 bases). V lost 9 bases and J 2 bases, leaving 20 bases between the germline ends. The CDR3 loop spans 15 amino acids. CDR1 is KGHSH and CDR2 is LQKENI in the germline V gene. The CDR3 nucleotides read TGTGCCAGTATTACCGAGCAGGGCCCACCCTACGAGCAGTACTTC. Protein product: CASITEQGPPYEQYF.

The chain links TRBV6-5 to TRBJ2-7; TRBD1 is a possible D gene (6 bases). With 5 bases removed from V and 2 bases from J, the gap between germline ends came to 13 bases. The germline V gene has CDR1 MNHEY and CDR2 SVGAGI. The CDR3 loop spans 14 amino acids. CDR3 residues: CASSPTGQPYEQYF. The DNA of the CDR3 is TGTGCCAGCAGTCCGACGGGACAACCCTACGAGCAGTACTTC.

This clone appeared a single time. The rearrangement joins TRBV9 to TRBJ2-7; possible D gene TRBD1, 5 bases. This CDR3 has 15 amino acids. The ends were cut back, 0 bases at V and 0 bases at J, with 10 bases in the middle. Germline V gives CDR1 SGDLS, CDR2 YYNGEE. The CDR3 DNA sequence: TGTGCCAGCAGCGTAGCGCAGGGCTCCTCCTACGAGCAGTACTTC. Its translation is CASSVAQGSSYEQYF.

V gene TRBV30 combines with J gene TRBJ1-2; tentative D call: TRBD1 (6 bases). Trimming removed 0 bases from V and 6 bases from J, with 14 bases in between. The CDR3 runs to 14 residues. From germline, CDR1 is GTSNPN and CDR2 SVGIG (reference sequence). The CDR3 loop is CAWSVGWGQDGYTF. CDR3 nucleotides: TGTGCCTGGAGTGTAGGTTGGGGGCAGGATGGCTACACCTTC.

The chain joins TRBV10-3 to TRBJ2-7; 11 bases align to TRBD2. Germline V lookup: CDR1 ENHRY, CDR2 SYGVKD. This CDR3 has 12 amino acids. With V trimmed by 11 bases and J by 3 bases, 3 bases remained unmatched. CDR3 in amino acids: CAVGTSGYEQYF. The CDR3 coding sequence is TGTGCCGTTGGGACTAGCGGCTACGAGCAGTACTTC.

The genes are TRBV6-2 or TRBV6-3 and TRBJ2-2, with TRBD1 identical over 7 bases. Per germline, CDR1 MNHEY and CDR2 SVGEGT. With 5 bases clipped from V and 3 bases from J, the junction kept 3 bases outside the gene matches. The CDR3 sequence is 14 residues long. The CDR3 loop reads CASSRDSDTGELFF. The CDR3 DNA reads TGTGCCAGCAGTCGGGACAGCGACACCGGGGAGCTGTTTTTT.

This chain links TRBV28 with TRBJ2-2; D is possibly TRBD2 (5 bases). V was clipped by 6 bases and J by 3 bases, with 11 bases between them. CDR1 is MDHEN and CDR2 is SYDVKM in the germline V gene. The CDR3 runs 14 residues. The CDR3 DNA follows: TGTGCCAGCAGGGAGGCAACCGACACCGGGGAGCTGTTTTTT. It specifies CASREATDTGELFF. The entire variable domain, with the rest obtained from reference TRBV28 and TRBJ2-2, is as follows: DVKVTQSSRYLVKRTGEKVFLECVQDMDHENMFWYRQDPGLGLRLIYFSYDVKMKEKGDIPEGYSVSREKKERFSLILESASTNQTSMYLCASREATDTGELFFGEGSRLTVL.

The chain uses TRBV27 and TRBJ2-5; tentatively, D is TRBD2 (6 bases). V lost 3 bases and J lost 5, with 13 bases in between. Germline values: CDR1 MNHEY, CDR2 SMNVEV (reference sequence). The CDR3 contains 14 residues. The CDR3 DNA reads TGTGCCAGCAGTTTGGTCGGGGGTGGGGAGACCCAGTACTTC. Protein: CASSLVGGGETQYF.

This sequence joins TRBV19 and TRBJ1-1; tentatively, D is TRBD1 (5 bases). Trimming removed 7 bases at V and 4 bases at J, with 13 bases between. The CDR3 runs to 13 residues. Germline V CDR1 and CDR2: LNHDA, SQIVND (reference sequence). CDR3 amino acids: CASTNRRGTEAFF. The CDR3 DNA reads as TGTGCCAGTACTAATCGGAGGGGCACTGAAGCTTTCTTT.

CDR3 residues: CASSHEQGAPGYTF. DNA of the CDR3: TGTGCCAGCAGTCACGAACAGGGGGCGCCTGGCTACACCTTC. The genes are TRBV27 and TRBJ1-2; the match to TRBD1 covers 9 bases. From germline, CDR1 is MNHEY and CDR2 SMNVEV (reference sequence). Germline trimming cut 5 bases from V and 7 bases from J; bases unmatched to any gene: 8. The CDR3 has 14 amino acids.

The V and J genes are TRBV11-3 and TRBJ2-1; 10 positions agree with TRBD2. The CDR3 has 16 residues. V gave up 5 bases and J gave up 5 bases; unmatched junction bases: 9. From germline, CDR1 is SGHNT and CDR2 YENEEA. CDR3 in DNA: TGTGCCAGCAGCCCCCCCGGACTAGCGGAAAACAATGAGCAGTTCTTC. This codes for CASSPPGLAENNEQFF.